These T cell receptor beta chains were read from a single sample in a study of beta chain features in type 1 diabetes. Produced via immunoSEQ multiplex PCR; TCRdb's table is partial and in-frame only. The sample has 250,000 to 350,000 clones, approximately 10% seen once. Sequenced input: naive CD4+ T cells from blood. These receptors were taken from a woman aged 25 to 39 in good health. The CDR3 runs from the conserved cysteine through the conserved F or W. Each record gives: D gene, J gene, CDR3 length, V gene, clone size, CDR3 protein, CDR3 DNA. A D gene is named only where the DNA matches it firmly. Size is stated for part of the rows, as once, few or many counts, or as a class when the clone is expanded.

- TRBJ2-2 15 TRBV4-3 few CASSQVPLTTGELFF TGCGCCAGCAGCCAAGTCCCTCTCACTACCGGGGAGCTGTTTTTT
TRBD2 TRBJ2-1 15 TRBV9 - CASSVAGTSVDEQFF TGTGCCAGCAGCGTGGCCGGGACTAGCGTCGATGAGCAGTTCTTC
TRBD2 TRBJ2-1 16 TRBV18 - CASSPQGLADYNEQFF TGTGCCAGCTCACCTCAGGGACTAGCGGACTACAATGAGCAGTTCTTC
TRBD2 TRBJ2-2 16 TRBV5-1 - CASSSTSGSVTGELFF TGCGCCAGCAGCTCGACTAGCGGGAGTGTCACCGGGGAGCTGTTTTTT
TRBD1 TRBJ2-7 16 TRBV27 - CASSILRDSSSYEQYF TGTGCCAGCAGTATCCTCCGGGACAGCAGCTCCTACGAGCAGTACTTC
TRBD2 TRBJ2-3 16 TRBV2 - CASSDAPSGITDTQYF TGTGCCAGCAGTGATGCCCCTAGCGGGATCACAGATACGCAGTATTTT
TRBD1 TRBJ1-1 14 TRBV5-1 - CASSPGQEETEAFF TGCGCCAGCAGCCCGGGACAGGAGGAGACTGAAGCTTTCTTT
TRBD1 TRBJ2-1 15 TRBV29-1 few CSVGPDRVGGNEQFF TGCAGCGTTGGGCCGGACAGGGTGGGTGGCAATGAGCAGTTCTTC
TRBD1 TRBJ2-3 15 TRBV7-9 - CASSRPGGSTDTQYF TGTGCCAGCAGCAGACCAGGGGGCTCCACAGATACGCAGTATTTT
- TRBJ2-5 15 TRBV28 few CASSFFLGSQETQYF TGTGCCAGCAGTTTTTTCTTGGGCAGCCAAGAGACCCAGTACTTC
TRBD1 TRBJ2-3 16 TRBV25-1 - CASSEPGGVGTDTQYF TGTGCCAGCAGTGAACCAGGGGGAGTAGGCACAGATACGCAGTATTTT
TRBD1 TRBJ2-7 16 TRBV7-9 - CASSLAGQGGYYEQYF TGTGCCAGCAGCTTAGCTGGACAGGGGGGATACTACGAGCAGTACTTC
- TRBJ2-7 15 TRBV29-1 - CSAAHRLSPSYEQYF TGCAGCGCCGCCCACCGACTATCACCTTCCTACGAGCAGTACTTC
- TRBJ1-2 14 TRBV5-1 few CASSLWGERDGYTF TGCGCCAGCAGCTTGTGGGGGGAACGGGATGGCTACACCTTC
- TRBJ2-4 15 TRBV13 few CASSREQGAKNIQYF TGTGCCAGCAGCCGAGAGCAGGGGGCCAAAAACATTCAGTACTTC
- TRBJ1-2 14 TRBV7-9 - CASSLEVQGNGYTF TGTGCCAGCAGCTTAGAGGTCCAGGGGAATGGCTACACCTTC
TRBD2 TRBJ2-1 14 TRBV28 - CASRPSGRAPEQFF TGTGCCAGCAGACCAAGCGGGAGGGCCCCTGAGCAGTTCTTC
TRBD2 TRBJ2-3 15 TRBV7-3 - CASSLRTSGLDTQYF TGTGCCAGCAGCTTACGTACTAGCGGGTTAGATACGCAGTATTTT
- TRBJ1-5 14 TRBV28 - CASSSTASTQPQHF TGTGCCAGCAGTTCCACAGCCAGCACTCAGCCCCAGCATTTT
TRBD2 TRBJ2-3 17 TRBV4-3 - CASSQDGGLAGADTQYF TGCGCCAGCAGCCAAGATGGGGGACTAGCGGGAGCAGATACGCAGTATTTT
TRBD1 TRBJ2-7 14 TRBV5-1 few CASSLAGGTYEQYF TGCGCCAGCAGCTTGGCAGGGGGCACCTACGAGCAGTACTTC
TRBD2 TRBJ2-1 15 TRBV5-6 - CASSILGLVGNEQFF TGTGCCAGCAGCATTCTGGGACTAGTCGGCAATGAGCAGTTCTTC
TRBD1 TRBJ2-1 12 TRBV7-9 - CASSRQGNEQFF TGTGCCAGCAGCCGACAGGGGAATGAGCAGTTCTTC
- TRBJ2-5 17 TRBV4-1 few CASSRSRETASRETQYF TGCGCCAGCAGCAGATCCCGGGAAACCGCTTCGCGGGAGACCCAGTACTTC
TRBD2 TRBJ2-7 13 TRBV18 - CASSPIAGDEQYF TGTGCCAGCTCCCCGATAGCGGGAGACGAGCAGTACTTC
TRBD1 TRBJ2-5 12 TRBV19 - CASNDRGETQYF TGTGCCAGTAACGACAGGGGAGAGACCCAGTACTTC
TRBD1 TRBJ2-3 15 TRBV28 few CASSSGTALTDTQYF TGTGCCAGCAGTTCTGGGACAGCGCTCACAGATACGCAGTATTTT
- TRBJ1-2 14 TRBV7-2 few CASSLGQGGYGYTF TGTGCCAGCAGCTTAGGCCAGGGAGGCTATGGCTACACCTTC
- TRBJ2-5 11 TRBV7-9 few CASSLWPVQYF TGTGCCAGCAGCTTATGGCCCGTCCAGTACTTC
- TRBJ2-7 15 TRBV18 few CASSPGVGSSYEQYF TGTGCCAGCTCACCAGGGGTTGGGAGCTCCTACGAGCAGTACTTC
- TRBJ1-5 15 TRBV28 few CASSLGGRKRQPQHF TGTGCCAGCAGTTTGGGGGGGCGAAAGCGTCAGCCCCAGCATTTT
TRBD1 TRBJ2-2 19 TRBV4-2 - CASSQEGWGGQGAGGELFF TGTGCCAGCAGCCAAGAAGGATGGGGGGGACAGGGGGCTGGCGGGGAGCTGTTTTTT
TRBD2 TRBJ2-2 18 TRBV12-5 few CASGLGTKAGTNTGELFF TGTGCTAGTGGTTTGGGGACGAAAGCGGGGACGAACACCGGGGAGCTGTTTTTT
- TRBJ2-1 16 TRBV10-3 - CAISESTGISYNEQFF TGTGCCATCAGTGAGTCCACGGGTATCTCCTACAATGAGCAGTTCTTC
TRBD1 TRBJ2-2 16 TRBV18 few CASSPSGQGNTGELFF TGTGCCAGCTCACCTTCGGGACAGGGGAACACCGGGGAGCTGTTTTTT
- TRBJ1-2 13 TRBV13 - CASSLRQVYGYTF TGTGCCAGCAGCTTACGACAGGTGTACGGCTACACCTTC
- TRBJ2-1 17 TRBV23-1 - CASSPPSSGHSYNEQFF TGCGCCAGCAGTCCCCCGTCGAGCGGGCACTCCTACAATGAGCAGTTCTTC
TRBD1 TRBJ2-1 15 TRBV28 few CASSPQDRIGNEQFF TGTGCCAGCAGTCCTCAGGACAGGATCGGGAATGAGCAGTTCTTC
- TRBJ2-3 16 TRBV4-3 - CASSQDPGSHTDTQYF TGCGCCAGCAGCCAAGATCCCGGGAGTCACACAGATACGCAGTATTTT
- TRBJ2-5 13 TRBV9 few CASSGLTPGTQYF TGTGCCAGCAGCGGCCTTACTCCTGGGACCCAGTACTTC
TRBD1 TRBJ2-5 16 TRBV18 - CASSPQDRGLGETQYF TGTGCCAGCTCACCGCAGGACAGGGGGCTAGGAGAGACCCAGTACTTC
- TRBJ2-1 14 TRBV25-1 few CASSDRVSYNEQFF TGTGCCAGCAGTGATCGGGTTAGCTACAATGAGCAGTTCTTC
- TRBJ2-1 15 TRBV28 - CASDSLGSSYNEQFF TGTGCCAGCGACTCTCTAGGTAGCTCCTACAATGAGCAGTTCTTC
- TRBJ1-4 14 TRBV7-2 - CASSEQGGSEKLFF TGTGCCAGCAGCGAACAGGGAGGGTCTGAAAAACTGTTTTTT
TRBD2 TRBJ2-3 15 TRBV7-2 - CASRRPGLGTDTQYF TGTGCCAGCAGACGACCGGGACTAGGCACAGATACGCAGTATTTT
- TRBJ2-1 15 TRBV6-5 few CASSSYLGTLNEQFF TGTGCCAGCAGTTCCTATCTAGGGACTCTCAATGAGCAGTTCTTC
TRBD2 TRBJ2-7 16 TRBV19 few CASSYNLAGVIYEQYF TGTGCCAGTAGTTACAATCTAGCGGGAGTCATTTACGAGCAGTACTTC
TRBD2 TRBJ2-7 14 TRBV19 - CASSIREGAYEQYF TGTGCCAGTAGTATAAGGGAGGGTGCCTACGAGCAGTACTTC
TRBD1 TRBJ1-1 14 TRBV7-2 - CASSSTGGSTEAFF TGTGCCAGCAGCTCTACAGGGGGCTCCACTGAAGCTTTCTTT
- TRBJ2-5 13 TRBV7-9 - CASSSPGVGTQYF TGTGCCAGCAGCTCCCCCGGGGTCGGGACCCAGTACTTC
- TRBJ2-1 15 TRBV7-9 - CASSSEGLRYNEQFF TGTGCCAGCAGCTCAGAGGGCCTGAGGTACAATGAGCAGTTCTTC
- TRBJ2-7 14 TRBV29-1 - CSGGLQGPPYEQYF TGCAGCGGCGGACTACAGGGGCCCCCCTACGAGCAGTACTTC
- TRBJ2-5 14 TRBV19 - CASRPAGSQETQYF TGTGCCAGCCGCCCGGCAGGGTCCCAAGAGACCCAGTACTTC
- TRBJ2-1 14 TRBV30 - CAWRADSTANEQFF TGTGCCTGGAGGGCGGATTCCACCGCCAATGAGCAGTTCTTC
TRBD2 TRBJ2-3 16 TRBV7-2 few CASSRRSGSRTDTQYF TGTGCCAGCAGCCGTCGTAGCGGGAGTCGCACAGATACGCAGTATTTT